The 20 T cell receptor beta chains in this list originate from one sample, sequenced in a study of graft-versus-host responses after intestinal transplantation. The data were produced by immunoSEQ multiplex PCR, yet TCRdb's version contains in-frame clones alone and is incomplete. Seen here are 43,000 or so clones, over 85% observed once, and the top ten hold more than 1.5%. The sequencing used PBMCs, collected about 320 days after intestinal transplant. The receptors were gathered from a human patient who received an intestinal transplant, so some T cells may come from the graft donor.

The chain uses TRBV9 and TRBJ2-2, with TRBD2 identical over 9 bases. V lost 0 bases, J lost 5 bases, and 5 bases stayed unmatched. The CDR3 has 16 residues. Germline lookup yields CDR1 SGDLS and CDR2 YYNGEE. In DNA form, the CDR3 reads TGTGCCAGCAGCGTAGAAGCGGGAGGAAGTACCGGGGAGCTGTTTTTT. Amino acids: CASSVEAGGSTGELFF.

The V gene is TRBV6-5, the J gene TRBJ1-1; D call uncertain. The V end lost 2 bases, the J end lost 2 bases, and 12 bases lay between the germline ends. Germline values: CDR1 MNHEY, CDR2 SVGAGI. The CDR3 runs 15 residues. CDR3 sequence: CASSYGLGSNTEAFF. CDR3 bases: TGTGCCAGCAGTTACGGCTTGGGCTCCAACACTGAAGCTTTCTTT.

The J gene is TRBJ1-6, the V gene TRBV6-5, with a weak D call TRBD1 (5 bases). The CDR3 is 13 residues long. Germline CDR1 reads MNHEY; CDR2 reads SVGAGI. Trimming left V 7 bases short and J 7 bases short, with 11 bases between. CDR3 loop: CASTPAGNSPLHF. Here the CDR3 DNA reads TGTGCCAGCACACCGGCAGGGAATTCACCCCTCCACTTT.

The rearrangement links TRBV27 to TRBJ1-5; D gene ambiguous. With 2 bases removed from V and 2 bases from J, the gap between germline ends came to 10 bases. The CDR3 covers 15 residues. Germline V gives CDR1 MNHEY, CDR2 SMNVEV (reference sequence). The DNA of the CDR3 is TGTGCCAGCAGTTTAGGGGTGTGGGGCAATCAGCCCCAGCATTTT. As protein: CASSLGVWGNQPQHF.

In nucleotides, the CDR3 is TGTGCCAGCAGCCCTGCTGGACAGTTTTATAATTCACCCCTCCACTTT. This codes for CASSPAGQFYNSPLHF. V usage is TRBV4-2 and J usage is TRBJ1-6; D might be TRBD1 (6 bases). The CDR3 sequence is 16 residues long. Trimming removed 4 bases at V and 4 bases at J, with 14 bases between. The germline V gene has CDR1 LGHNA and CDR2 YNFKEQ.

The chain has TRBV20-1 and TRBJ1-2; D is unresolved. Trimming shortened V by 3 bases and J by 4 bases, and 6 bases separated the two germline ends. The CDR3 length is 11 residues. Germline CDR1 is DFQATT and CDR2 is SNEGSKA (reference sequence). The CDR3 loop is CSASLSYGYTF. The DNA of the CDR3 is TGCAGTGCTAGTCTGAGCTATGGCTACACCTTC.

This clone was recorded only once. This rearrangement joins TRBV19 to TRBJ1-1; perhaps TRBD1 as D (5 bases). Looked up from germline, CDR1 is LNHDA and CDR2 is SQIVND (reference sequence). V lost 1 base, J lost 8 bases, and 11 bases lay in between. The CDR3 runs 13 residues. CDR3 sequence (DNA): TGTGCCAGTAGTATAGCTCCAGGGTCCGAAGCTTTCTTT. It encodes CASSIAPGSEAFF. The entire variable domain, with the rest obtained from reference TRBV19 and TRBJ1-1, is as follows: DGGITQSPKYLFRKEGQNVTLSCEQNLNHDAMYWYRQDPGQGLRLIYYSQIVNDFQKGDIAEGYSVSREKKESFPLTVTSAQKNPTAFYLCASSIAPGSEAFFGQGTRLTVV.

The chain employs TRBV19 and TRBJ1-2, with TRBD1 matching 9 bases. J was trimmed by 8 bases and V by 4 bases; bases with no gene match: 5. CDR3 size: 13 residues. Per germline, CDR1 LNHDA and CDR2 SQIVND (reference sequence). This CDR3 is CASSTDRGYGYTF. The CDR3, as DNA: TGTGCCAGTAGTACCGACAGGGGGTACGGCTACACCTTC.

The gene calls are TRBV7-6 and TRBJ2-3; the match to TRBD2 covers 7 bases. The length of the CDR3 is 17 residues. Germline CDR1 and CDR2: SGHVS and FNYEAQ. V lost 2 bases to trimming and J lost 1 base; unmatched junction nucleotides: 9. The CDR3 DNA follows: TGTGCCAGCAGCTTAACTGGCGGGAGAGACGGCACAGATACGCAGTATTTT. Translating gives CASSLTGGRDGTDTQYF.

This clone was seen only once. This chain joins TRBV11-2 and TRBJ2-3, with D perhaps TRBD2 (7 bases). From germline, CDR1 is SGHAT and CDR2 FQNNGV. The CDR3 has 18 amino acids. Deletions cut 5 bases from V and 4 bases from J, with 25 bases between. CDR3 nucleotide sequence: TGTGCCAGCAGCGGATTTGGGAAGAGCGGGACATCATCAGATACGCAGTATTTT. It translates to CASSGFGKSGTSSDTQYF.

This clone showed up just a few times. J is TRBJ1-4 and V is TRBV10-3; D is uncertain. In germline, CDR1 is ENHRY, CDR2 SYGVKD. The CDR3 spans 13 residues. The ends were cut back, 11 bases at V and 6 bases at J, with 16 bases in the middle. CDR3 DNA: TGTGCCTCCTCCCAGCAACGCGATGAAAAACTGTTTTTT. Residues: CASSQQRDEKLFF.

The CDR3 is CSVENTGVDYGYTF. CDR3 sequence (DNA): TGCAGCGTTGAGAATACAGGGGTGGACTATGGCTACACCTTC. The rearrangement uses TRBV29-1 and TRBJ1-2; 7 nucleotides match TRBD1. The CDR3 has 14 residues. V trimming: 3 bases; J trimming: 3 bases; junction bases outside the gene matches: 7. CDR1 and CDR2 from the germline V gene are SQVTM and ANQGSEA. The whole variable domain, remainder taken from reference TRBV29-1 and TRBJ1-2, is SAVISQKPSRDICQRGTSLTIQCQVDSQVTMMFWYRQQPGQSLTLIATANQGSEATYESGFVIDKFPISRPNLTFSTLTVSNMSPEDSSIYLCSVENTGVDYGYTFGSGTRLTVV.

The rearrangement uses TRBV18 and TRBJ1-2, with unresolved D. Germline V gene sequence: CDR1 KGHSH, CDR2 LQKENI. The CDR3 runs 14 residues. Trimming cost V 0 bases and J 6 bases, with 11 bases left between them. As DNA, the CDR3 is TGTGCCAGCTCACCACCTTATGACAAGAATGGCTACACCTTC. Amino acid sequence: CASSPPYDKNGYTF.

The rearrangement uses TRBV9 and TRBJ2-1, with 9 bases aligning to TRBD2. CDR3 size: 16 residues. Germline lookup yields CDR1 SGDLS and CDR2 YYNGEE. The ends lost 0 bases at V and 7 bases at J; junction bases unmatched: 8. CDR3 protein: CASSVAAGGPPNEQFF. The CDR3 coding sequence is TGTGCCAGCAGCGTAGCTGCGGGGGGGCCCCCAAATGAGCAGTTCTTC.

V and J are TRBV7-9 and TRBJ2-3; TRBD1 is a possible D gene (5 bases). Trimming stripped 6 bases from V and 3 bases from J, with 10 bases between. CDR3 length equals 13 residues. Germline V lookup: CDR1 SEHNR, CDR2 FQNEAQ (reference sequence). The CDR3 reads CASRLDRTDTQYF. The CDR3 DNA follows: TGTGCCAGCAGACTTGACAGAACAGATACGCAGTATTTT.

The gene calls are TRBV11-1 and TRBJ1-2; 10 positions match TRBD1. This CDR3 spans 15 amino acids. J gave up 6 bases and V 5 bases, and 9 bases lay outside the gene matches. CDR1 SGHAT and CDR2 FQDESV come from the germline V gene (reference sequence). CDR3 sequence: CASSLRQGALDGYTF. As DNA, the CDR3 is TGTGCCAGCAGCCTCAGACAGGGGGCGTTGGATGGCTACACCTTC.

CDR3 sequence reads: CASSDRSDYGYTF. As DNA, the CDR3 is TGTGCCAGCAGTGACAGATCGGACTATGGCTACACCTTC. This chain uses TRBV2 with TRBJ1-2; D remains ambiguous. The V gene's germline CDR1 is SNHLY and CDR2 FYNNEI. V lost 3 bases to trimming and J lost 3 bases, with 8 bases between them. The CDR3 is 13 amino acids. The full variable domain, with the rest looked up from reference TRBV2 and TRBJ1-2, is EPEVTQTPSHQVTQMGQEVILRCVPISNHLYFYWYRQILGQKVEFLVSFYNNEISEKSEIFDDQFSVERPDGSNFTLKIRSTKLEDSAMYFCASSDRSDYGYTFGSGTRLTVV.

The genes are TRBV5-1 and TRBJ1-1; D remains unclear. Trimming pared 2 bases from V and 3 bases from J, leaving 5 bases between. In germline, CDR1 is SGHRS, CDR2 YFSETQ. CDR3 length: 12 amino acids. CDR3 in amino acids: CASSFGYTEAFF. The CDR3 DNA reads TGCGCCAGCAGCTTCGGGTACACTGAAGCTTTCTTT.

The CDR3 nucleotides read TGTGCCAGCAGTCCTCGGCGGGCCCATAATTCACCCCTCCACTTT. As protein: CASSPRRAHNSPLHF. The chain carries TRBV28 and TRBJ1-6; the D is unclear. Germline V gives CDR1 MDHEN, CDR2 SYDVKM. Trimming left V 5 bases short and J 5 bases short, with 13 bases between. The CDR3 extends over 15 amino acids.

DNA of the CDR3: TGTGCCAGCAGTTACGGTGTTTCGGCAGGGGCTTACGAGCAGTACTTC. Protein sequence: CASSYGVSAGAYEQYF. The rearrangement uses TRBV6-5 and TRBJ2-7, with D possibly matching TRBD1 (6 bases). The CDR3 covers 16 residues. V was shortened by 2 bases and J by 4 bases, with 18 bases between the two germline ends. Germline V gene sequence: CDR1 MNHEY, CDR2 SVGAGI.